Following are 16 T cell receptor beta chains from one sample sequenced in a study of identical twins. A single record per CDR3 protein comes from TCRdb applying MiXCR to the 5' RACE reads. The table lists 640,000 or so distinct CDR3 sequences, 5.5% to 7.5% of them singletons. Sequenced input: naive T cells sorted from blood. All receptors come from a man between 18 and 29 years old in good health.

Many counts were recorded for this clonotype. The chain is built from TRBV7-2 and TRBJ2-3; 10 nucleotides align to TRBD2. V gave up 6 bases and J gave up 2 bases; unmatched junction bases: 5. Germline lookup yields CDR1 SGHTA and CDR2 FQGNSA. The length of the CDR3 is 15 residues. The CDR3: CASSQAGGFTDTQYF. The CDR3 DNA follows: TGTGCCAGCAGTCAAGCGGGAGGGTTCACAGATACGCAGTATTTT.

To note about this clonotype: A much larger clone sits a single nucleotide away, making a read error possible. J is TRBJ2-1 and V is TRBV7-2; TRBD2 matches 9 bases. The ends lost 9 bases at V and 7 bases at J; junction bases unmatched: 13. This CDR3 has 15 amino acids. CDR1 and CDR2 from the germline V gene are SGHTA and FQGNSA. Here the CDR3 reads CARSPRLAAGNEQFF. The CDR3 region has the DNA TGTGCCAGGAGCCCCAGACTAGCGGCTGGAAATGAGCAGTTCTTC.

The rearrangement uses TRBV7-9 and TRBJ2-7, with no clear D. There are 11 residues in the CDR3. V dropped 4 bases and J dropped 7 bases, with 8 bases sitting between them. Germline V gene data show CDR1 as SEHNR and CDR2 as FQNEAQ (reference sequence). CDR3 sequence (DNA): TGTGCCAGCAGCTCCGGAGAGGAGCAGTACTTC. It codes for CASSSGEEQYF.

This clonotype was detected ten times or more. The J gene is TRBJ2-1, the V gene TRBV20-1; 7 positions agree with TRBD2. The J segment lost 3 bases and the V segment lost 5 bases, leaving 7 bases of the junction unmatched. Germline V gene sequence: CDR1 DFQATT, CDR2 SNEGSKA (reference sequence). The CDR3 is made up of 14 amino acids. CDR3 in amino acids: CSAERESFYNEQFF. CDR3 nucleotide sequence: TGCAGTGCTGAGCGGGAAAGCTTCTACAATGAGCAGTTCTTC.

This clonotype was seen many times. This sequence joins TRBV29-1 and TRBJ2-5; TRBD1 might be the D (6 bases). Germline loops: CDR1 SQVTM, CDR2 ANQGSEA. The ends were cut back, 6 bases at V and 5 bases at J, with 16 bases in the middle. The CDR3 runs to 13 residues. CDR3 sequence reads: CSVTRGYGETQYF. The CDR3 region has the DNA TGCAGCGTCACTAGGGGGTATGGGGAGACCCAGTACTTC. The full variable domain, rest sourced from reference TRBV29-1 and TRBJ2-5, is SAVISQKPSRDICQRGTSLTIQCQVDSQVTMMFWYRQQPGQSLTLIATANQGSEATYESGFVIDKFPISRPNLTFSTLTVSNMSPEDSSIYLCSVTRGYGETQYFGPGTRLLVL.

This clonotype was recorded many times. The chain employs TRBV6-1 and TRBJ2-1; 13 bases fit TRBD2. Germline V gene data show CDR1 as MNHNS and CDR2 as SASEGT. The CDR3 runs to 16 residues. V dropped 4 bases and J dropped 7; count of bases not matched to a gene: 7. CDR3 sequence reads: CASSVQGLAGRNEQFF. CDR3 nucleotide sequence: TGTGCCAGCAGTGTTCAGGGACTAGCGGGACGGAATGAGCAGTTCTTC.

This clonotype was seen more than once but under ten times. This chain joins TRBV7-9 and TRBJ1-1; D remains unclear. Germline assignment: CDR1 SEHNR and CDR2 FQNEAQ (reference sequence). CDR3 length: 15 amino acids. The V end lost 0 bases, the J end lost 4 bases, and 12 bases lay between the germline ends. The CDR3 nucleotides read TGTGCCAGCAGCTTAGCGGAAGGGTGGGTCACTGAAGCTTTCTTT. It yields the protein CASSLAEGWVTEAFF.

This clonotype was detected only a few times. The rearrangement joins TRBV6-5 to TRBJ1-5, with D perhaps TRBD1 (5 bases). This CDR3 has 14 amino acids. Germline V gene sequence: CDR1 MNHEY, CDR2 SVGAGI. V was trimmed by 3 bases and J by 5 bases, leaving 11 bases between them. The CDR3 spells CASSYAGTDQPQHF. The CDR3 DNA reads TGTGCCAGCAGTTATGCCGGGACTGATCAGCCCCAGCATTTT.

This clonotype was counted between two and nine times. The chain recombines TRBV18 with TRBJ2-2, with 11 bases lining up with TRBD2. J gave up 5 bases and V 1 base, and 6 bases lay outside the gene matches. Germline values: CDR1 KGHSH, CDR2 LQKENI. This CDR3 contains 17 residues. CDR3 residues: CASSPRGTSGPTGELFF. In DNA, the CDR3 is TGTGCCAGCTCACCACGAGGGACTAGCGGCCCGACCGGGGAGCTGTTTTTT. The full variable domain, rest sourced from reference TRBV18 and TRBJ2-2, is NAGVMQNPRHLVRRRGQEARLRCSPMKGHSHVYWYRQLPEEGLKFMVYLQKENIIDESGMPKERFSAEFPKEGPSILRIQQVVRGDSAAYFCASSPRGTSGPTGELFFGEGSRLTVL.

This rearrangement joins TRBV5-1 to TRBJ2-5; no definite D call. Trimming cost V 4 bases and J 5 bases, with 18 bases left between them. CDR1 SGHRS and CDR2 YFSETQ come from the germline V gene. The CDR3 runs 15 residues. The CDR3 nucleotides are TGCGCCAGCAGCGGCCTGGATCGGTTCCGGGAGACCCAGTACTTC. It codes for CASSGLDRFRETQYF. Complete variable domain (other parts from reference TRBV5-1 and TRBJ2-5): KAGVTQTPRYLIKTRGQQVTLSCSPISGHRSVSWYQQTPGQGLQFLFEYFSETQRNKGNFPGRFSGRQFSNSRSEMNVSTLELGDSALYLCASSGLDRFRETQYFGPGTRLLVL.

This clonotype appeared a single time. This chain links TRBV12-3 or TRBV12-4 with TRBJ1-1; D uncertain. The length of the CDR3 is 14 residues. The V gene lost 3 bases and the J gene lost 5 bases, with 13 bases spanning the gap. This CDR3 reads CASSLTTVVTEAFF. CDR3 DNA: TGTGCCAGCAGTTTGACCACAGTGGTGACTGAAGCTTTCTTT.

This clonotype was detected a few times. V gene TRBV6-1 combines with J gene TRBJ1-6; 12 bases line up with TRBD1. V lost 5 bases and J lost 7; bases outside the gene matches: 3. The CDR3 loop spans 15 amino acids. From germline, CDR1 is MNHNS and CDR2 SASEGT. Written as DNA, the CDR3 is TGTGCCAGCAGTACGGGACAGGGGGCAAATTCACCCCTCCACTTT. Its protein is CASSTGQGANSPLHF.

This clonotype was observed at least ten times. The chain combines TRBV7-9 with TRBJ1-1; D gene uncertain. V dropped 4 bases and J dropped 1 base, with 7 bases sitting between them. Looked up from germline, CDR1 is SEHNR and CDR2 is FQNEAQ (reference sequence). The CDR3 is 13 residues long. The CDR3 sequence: CASSSQENTEAFF. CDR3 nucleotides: TGTGCCAGCAGCTCTCAAGAGAACACTGAAGCTTTCTTT.

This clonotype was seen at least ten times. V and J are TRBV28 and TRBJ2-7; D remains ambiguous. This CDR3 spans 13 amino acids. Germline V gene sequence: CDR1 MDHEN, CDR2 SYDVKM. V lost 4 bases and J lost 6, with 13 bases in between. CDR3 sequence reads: CASSYPPPREQYF. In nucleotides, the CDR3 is TGTGCCAGCAGTTATCCCCCTCCTCGCGAGCAGTACTTC. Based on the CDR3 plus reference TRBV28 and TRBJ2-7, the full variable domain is DVKVTQSSRYLVKRTGEKVFLECVQDMDHENMFWYRQDPGLGLRLIYFSYDVKMKEKGDIPEGYSVSREKKERFSLILESASTNQTSMYLCASSYPPPREQYFGPGTRLTVT.

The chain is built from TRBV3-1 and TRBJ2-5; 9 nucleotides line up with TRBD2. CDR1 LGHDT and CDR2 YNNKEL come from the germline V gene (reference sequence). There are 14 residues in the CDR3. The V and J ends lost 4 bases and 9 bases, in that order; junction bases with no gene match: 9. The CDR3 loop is CASSLGLASMAQYF. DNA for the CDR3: TGTGCCAGCAGCCTCGGACTAGCGTCAATGGCCCAGTACTTC.

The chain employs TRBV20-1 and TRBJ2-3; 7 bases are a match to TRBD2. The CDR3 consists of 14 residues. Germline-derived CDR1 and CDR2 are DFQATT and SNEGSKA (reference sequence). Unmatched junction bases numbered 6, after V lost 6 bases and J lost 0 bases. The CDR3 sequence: CSASGASSTDTQYF. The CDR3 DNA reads TGCAGTGCGAGCGGGGCTTCTAGCACAGATACGCAGTATTTT.